One and the same sample provided the 2 T cell receptor beta chains below, sequenced in a study of T cell responses to AZD1222 COVID-19 vaccine. Libraries were prepared by immunoSEQ multiplex PCR; TCRdb keeps only in-frame clonotypes and omits some of them. The data show about 110,000 clones, around nine tenths seen once. Sequencing was performed on peripheral blood, taken on day 0 of MenACWY control vaccination. The receptors stem from an adult in good health.

The chain links TRBV14 to TRBJ1-1; 8 bases fit TRBD1. Unmatched junction bases numbered 8, after V lost 4 bases and J lost 1 base. The germline V gene has CDR1 SGHDN and CDR2 FVKESK. CDR3 length: 16 amino acids. The CDR3 region is CASSRLTGAANTEAFF. In nucleotides, the CDR3 is TGTGCCAGCAGCCGCCTGACAGGGGCGGCGAACACTGAAGCTTTCTTT.

This clone showed up just once. V usage is TRBV7-6 and J usage is TRBJ1-1; D is unresolved. The germline V gene encodes CDR1 SGHVS and CDR2 FNYEAQ. V gave up 5 bases and J gave up 4 bases, with 14 bases separating them. The CDR3 sequence is 14 residues long. CDR3 nucleotide sequence: TGTGCCAGCAGCCTGAATTCCTTGGCCACTGAAGCTTTCTTT. It yields the protein CASSLNSLATEAFF.